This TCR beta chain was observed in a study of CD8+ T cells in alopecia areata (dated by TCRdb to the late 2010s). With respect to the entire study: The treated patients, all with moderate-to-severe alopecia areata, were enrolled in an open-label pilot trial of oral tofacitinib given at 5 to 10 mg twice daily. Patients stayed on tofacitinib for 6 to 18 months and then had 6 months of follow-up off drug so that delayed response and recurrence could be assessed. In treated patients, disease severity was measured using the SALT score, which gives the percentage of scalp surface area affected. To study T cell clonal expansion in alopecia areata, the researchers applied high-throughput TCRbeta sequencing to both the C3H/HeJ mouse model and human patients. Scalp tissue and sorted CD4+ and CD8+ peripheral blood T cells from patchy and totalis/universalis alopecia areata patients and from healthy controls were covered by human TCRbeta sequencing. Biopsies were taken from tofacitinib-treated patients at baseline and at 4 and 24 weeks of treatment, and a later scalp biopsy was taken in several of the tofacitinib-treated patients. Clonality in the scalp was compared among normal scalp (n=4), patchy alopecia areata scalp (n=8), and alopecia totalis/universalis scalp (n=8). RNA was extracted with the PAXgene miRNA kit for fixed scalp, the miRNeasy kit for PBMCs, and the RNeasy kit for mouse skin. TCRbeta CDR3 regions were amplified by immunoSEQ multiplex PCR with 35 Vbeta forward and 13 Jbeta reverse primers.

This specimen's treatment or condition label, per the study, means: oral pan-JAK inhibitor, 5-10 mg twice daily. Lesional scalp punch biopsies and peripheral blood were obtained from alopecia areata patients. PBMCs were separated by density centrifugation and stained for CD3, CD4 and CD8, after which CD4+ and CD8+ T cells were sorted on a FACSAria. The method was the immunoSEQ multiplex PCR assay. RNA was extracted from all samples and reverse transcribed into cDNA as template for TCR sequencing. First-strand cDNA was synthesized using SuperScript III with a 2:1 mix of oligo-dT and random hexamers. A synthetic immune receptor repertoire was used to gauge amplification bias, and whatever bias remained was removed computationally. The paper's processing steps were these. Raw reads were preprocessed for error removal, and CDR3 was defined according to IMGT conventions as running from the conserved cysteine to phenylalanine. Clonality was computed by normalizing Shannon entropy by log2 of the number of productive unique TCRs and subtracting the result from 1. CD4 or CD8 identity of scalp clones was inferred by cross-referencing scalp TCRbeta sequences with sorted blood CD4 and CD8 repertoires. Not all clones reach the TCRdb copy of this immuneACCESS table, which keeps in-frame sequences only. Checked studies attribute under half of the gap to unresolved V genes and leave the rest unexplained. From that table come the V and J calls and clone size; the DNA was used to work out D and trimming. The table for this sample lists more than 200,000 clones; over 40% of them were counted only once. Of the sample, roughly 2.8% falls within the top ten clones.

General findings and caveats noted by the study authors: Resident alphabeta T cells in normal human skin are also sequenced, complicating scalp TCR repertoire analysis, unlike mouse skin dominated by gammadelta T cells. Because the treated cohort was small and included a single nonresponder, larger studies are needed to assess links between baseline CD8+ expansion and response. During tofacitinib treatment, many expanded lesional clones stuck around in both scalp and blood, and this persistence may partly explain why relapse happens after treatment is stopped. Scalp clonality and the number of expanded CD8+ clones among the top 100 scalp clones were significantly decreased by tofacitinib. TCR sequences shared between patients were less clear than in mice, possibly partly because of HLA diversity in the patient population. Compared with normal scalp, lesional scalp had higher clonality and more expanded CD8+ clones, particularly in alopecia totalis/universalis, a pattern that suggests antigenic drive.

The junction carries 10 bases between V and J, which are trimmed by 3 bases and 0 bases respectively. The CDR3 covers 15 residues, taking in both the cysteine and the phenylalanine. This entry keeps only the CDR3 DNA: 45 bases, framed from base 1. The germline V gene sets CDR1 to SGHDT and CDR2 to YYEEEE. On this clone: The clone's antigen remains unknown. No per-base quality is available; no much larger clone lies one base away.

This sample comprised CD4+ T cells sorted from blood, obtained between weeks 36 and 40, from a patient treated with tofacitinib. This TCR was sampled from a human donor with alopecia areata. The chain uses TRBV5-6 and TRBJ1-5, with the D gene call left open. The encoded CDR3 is CASSSRGYSNQPQHF. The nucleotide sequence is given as TGTGCCAGCAGCTCCCGGGGATATAGCAATCAGCCCCAGCATTTT. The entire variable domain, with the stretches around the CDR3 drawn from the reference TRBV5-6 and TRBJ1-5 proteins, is DAGVTQSPTHLIKTRGQQVTLRCSPKSGHDTVSWYQQALGQGPQFIFQYYEEEERQRGNFPDRFSGHQFPNYSSELNVNALLLGDSALYLCASSSRGYSNQPQHFGDGTRLSIL.